These T cell receptor beta chains were read from a single sample in a study of OX40 agonist ivuxolimab in advanced cancers. Clones were read by immunoSEQ multiplex PCR, and TCRdb kept only the in-frame ones, dropping some. The profile shows about 46,000 clones, about 89% of them singletons. The sample was CD4+ or CD8+ T cells sorted from blood, taken in a trial of the OX40 agonist ivuxolimab. These receptors all stem from an adult with an advanced solid tumor such as melanoma, head and neck, liver or kidney cancer. Both conserved end residues are part of each CDR3. The D gene is left open where the match is weak. Clone size appears in some rows only: once, few, many, or a class for an expanded clone.

TRBD2	TRBV6-5	NA	TRBJ2-5	TGTGCCAGCAGTTACTCGGAGCGGGGGACCCAGTACTTC	CASSYSERGTQYF
NA	TRBV2	few	TRBJ2-7	TGTGCCAGCTTCCGGTACGAGCAGTACTTC	CASFRYEQYF
TRBD1	TRBV7-9	once	TRBJ1-1	TGTGCCAGCAGCTTAGAGGGGGCGGGGTTGAACACTGAAGCTTTCTTT	CASSLEGAGLNTEAFF
NA	TRBV5-6	NA	TRBJ2-5	TGTGCCAGCAGCTTACCTATTAGCGGCGCCGACTTAGAAGAGACCCAGTACTTC	CASSLPISGADLEETQYF
NA	TRBV6-5	NA	TRBJ1-1	TGTGCCAGCAGTTACGTCGGCGAAAACACTGAAGCTTTCTTT	CASSYVGENTEAFF
TRBD2	TRBV9	NA	TRBJ2-7	TGTGCCAGCAGCGTTGGCCCGCGGGAGGGCCGCGAGCAGTACTTC	CASSVGPREGREQYF
NA	TRBV6-5	NA	TRBJ2-3	TGTGCCAGCAGTCTCGCTCCGGCAGATACGCAGTATTTT	CASSLAPADTQYF
TRBD1	TRBV4-3	NA	TRBJ2-7	TGCGCCAGCAGCCTAGGCGGACAGGGGGCAAACTACGAGCAGTACTTC	CASSLGGQGANYEQYF
TRBD1	TRBV6-6	NA	TRBJ2-7	TGTGCCAGCAGTCAGGGACAGGGGGCGACCTACGAGCAGTACTTC	CASSQGQGATYEQYF
NA	TRBV27	NA	TRBJ1-5	TGTGCCAGCAGTTTATCGTCAGGGGCATATCAGCCCCAGCATTTT	CASSLSSGAYQPQHF
TRBD2	TRBV10-3	once	TRBJ2-7	TGTGCCATCAGTGACGCCGCGGGAGGACCCTCCTACGAGCAGTACTTC	CAISDAAGGPSYEQYF
TRBD1	TRBV5-6	NA	TRBJ1-1	TGTGCCAGCAGCTTGGGGGGACAGGGACTGAACACTGAAGCTTTCTTT	CASSLGGQGLNTEAFF
NA	TRBV7-9	NA	TRBJ1-3	TGTGCCAGCACCCTACCAGCCCCGAGGGATGGAAACACCATATATTTT	CASTLPAPRDGNTIYF
NA	TRBV7-9	NA	TRBJ1-2	TGTGCCAGCAGCTTGACGGCCCCGTACGGCTACACCTTC	CASSLTAPYGYTF
TRBD2	TRBV5-4	NA	TRBJ2-2	TGTGCCAGCAGCTTCGGGACTAGCGGGAGGGCCGGGGAGCTGTTTTTT	CASSFGTSGRAGELFF
TRBD1	TRBV5-1	NA	TRBJ1-1	TGCGCCAGCAGCTTGGACCCAGGGGGGAGCACTGAAGCTTTCTTT	CASSLDPGGSTEAFF
TRBD1	TRBV7-9	few	TRBJ1-1	TGTGCCAGCAGCTCAGGGGGCACTGAAGCTTTCTTT	CASSSGGTEAFF
TRBD2	TRBV7-9	NA	TRBJ2-7	TGTGCCAGCTCCTCAGCGGGAGTAGCCTACGAGCAGTACTTC	CASSSAGVAYEQYF
TRBD1	TRBV5-7	NA	TRBJ2-7	TGTGCCAGCAGCACGACAGGGGGAAATTTCTACGAGCAGTACTTC	CASSTTGGNFYEQYF
NA	TRBV7-9	few	TRBJ1-2	TGTGCCAGCAGCTTAGCAACAGGGCTGTTGGTTAACGGCTACACCTTC	CASSLATGLLVNGYTF
TRBD1	TRBV27	NA	TRBJ1-1	TGTGCCAGCAGTTTATCGGGGACAGCGAACACTGAAGCTTTCTTT	CASSLSGTANTEAFF
NA	TRBV29-1	NA	TRBJ2-2	TGCAGCGTTGAGAGGGGCCGGAACACCGGGGAGCTGTTTTTT	CSVERGRNTGELFF
NA	TRBV9	NA	TRBJ2-3	TGTGCCAGCAGCGTATTCGGAGATACGCAGTATTTT	CASSVFGDTQYF
NA	TRBV5-1	NA	TRBJ2-7	TGCGCCAGCAGCCTAAACCCCTCCTACGAGCAGTACTTC	CASSLNPSYEQYF
TRBD1	TRBV7-7	NA	TRBJ2-7	TGTGCTAGCAGCTTAGGACAGGGGACCTACGAGCAGTACTTC	CASSLGQGTYEQYF
TRBD1	TRBV6-5	NA	TRBJ1-1	TGTGCCAGCAGTTACTATAATACAGGGGGAGGCGCTTTCTTT	CASSYYNTGGGAFF
TRBD1	TRBV6-4	NA	TRBJ2-7	TGTGCCAGCAGTATACAGGGGGCGGAATACGAGCAGTACTTC	CASSIQGAEYEQYF
TRBD1	TRBV25-1	few	TRBJ1-2	TGTGCCAGCACGCCGGGACAGCCTTCGATCTGGGGCTACACCTTC	CASTPGQPSIWGYTF
TRBD2	TRBV18	NA	TRBJ2-7	TGTGCCAGCTCACCCGAGGGACTAGCGAACTACGAGCAGTACTTC	CASSPEGLANYEQYF
NA	TRBV4-1	NA	TRBJ2-2	TGCGCCAGCAGCCCGACATCGTTTATAGCTTACACCGGGGAGCTGTTTTTT	CASSPTSFIAYTGELFF
TRBD1	TRBV5-3	NA	TRBJ1-5	TGTGCCAGAAGCTCAAGGGGACAGGATAATCAGCCCCAGCATTTT	CARSSRGQDNQPQHF
NA	TRBV5-5	NA	TRBJ1-5	TGTGCCAGCAGCTTCTCTAGCAATAGCAATCAGCCCCAGCATTTT	CASSFSSNSNQPQHF
NA	TRBV7-9	NA	TRBJ1-6	TGTGCCAGCAGCTTAGACCTTAATTCACCCCTCCACTTT	CASSLDLNSPLHF
NA	TRBV7-8	once	TRBJ2-1	TGTGCCAGCAGCTCAGGCGTGAGGGTGTCCTACAATGAGCAGTTCTTC	CASSSGVRVSYNEQFF
TRBD2	TRBV6-1	NA	TRBJ2-1	TGTGCCAGCAGTGGTCGACTAGCGGGGGGGCAAAATGAGCAGTTCTTC	CASSGRLAGGQNEQFF
NA	TRBV6-6	NA	TRBJ1-2	TGTGCCACCACAGCTAACTATGGCTACACCTTC	CATTANYGYTF
NA	TRBV6-1	NA	TRBJ1-1	TGTGCCAGCAGTGAAGGGGTGTATTTCGGGAACACTGAAGCTTTCTTT	CASSEGVYFGNTEAFF
NA	TRBV5-4	NA	TRBJ2-3	TGTGCCAGCAGCTTGGGGGCGGGGGCAAGTCTTGTTTTGACAGATACGCAGTATTTT	CASSLGAGASLVLTDTQYF
NA	TRBV13	NA	TRBJ2-4	TGTGCCAGCAGCGTCAGGGTGGGAATTCAGTACTTC	CASSVRVGIQYF
NA	TRBV7-2	NA	TRBJ2-7	TGTGCCAGCAGCCAAGAGGAGGAGAGTCGCGGGTACTCCTACGAGCAGTACTTC	CASSQEEESRGYSYEQYF